This T cell receptor (beta chain) emerged from a study of blood T cells in healthy people across ages. Notes on the study in general: Estimated diversity across one million T cells was deemed an underestimate. Versus aged donors, long-lived donors had higher diversity and more naive CD4+ cells.

Through a sample-barcoded 5' primer and a J-beta primer mix, a second PCR was run for roughly 6 to 12 cycles. TCRdb reprocessed the 5' RACE reads with MiXCR, giving one entry per CDR3 protein. The sample includes about 500,000 distinct CDR3 sequences, nearly 25% of them seen just once. V was cut by 4 bases and J by 1 base, with 13 bases left in between. The germline V gene has CDR1 SEHNR and CDR2 FQNEAQ (reference sequence). The CDR3 has 16 residues. Remarks on this clonotype: Its antigen is unknown.

In addition, the sample was reused for a study of T cells of mothers and their children.

The receptor's source is a boy between 10 and 17 years old in good health. The J gene is TRBJ2-2, the V gene TRBV7-9; tentatively, D is TRBD2 (6 bases). Sequenced sample: blood. The CDR3 nucleotides are TGTGCCAGCAGCTCCTATCGGGGGAAGAACACCGGGGAGCTGTTTTTT. Translated, it gives CASSSYRGKNTGELFF. Variable domain in full (rest from reference TRBV7-9 and TRBJ2-2): DTGVSQNPRHKITKRGQNVTFRCDPISEHNRLYWYRQTLGQGPEFLTYFQNEAQLEKSRLLSDRFSAERPKGSFSTLEIQRTEQGDSAMYLCASSSYRGKNTGELFFGEGSRLTVL.